What follows is one TCR beta chain and its context. Generated by immunoSEQ multiplex PCR, the TCRdb table keeps only in-frame clones and is missing some. This table has tens of thousands of clones, approximately 85% appearing once. In germline, CDR1 is LNHDA, CDR2 SQIVND (reference sequence). The CDR3 contains 13 residues. Germline trimming cut 5 bases from V and 8 bases from J; bases unmatched to any gene: 7. These data originate in a study of OX40 agonist ivuxolimab in advanced cancers. Sample: CD4+ or CD8+ T cells sorted from blood, taken in a trial of the OX40 agonist ivuxolimab. This clonotype originated in an adult with an advanced solid tumor such as melanoma, head and neck, liver or kidney cancer. J is TRBJ1-1 and V is TRBV19; 8 bases line up with TRBD1. The CDR3 spells CASSPPDREEAFF. CDR3 sequence (DNA): TGTGCCAGTAGTCCCCCGGACAGGGAGGAAGCTTTCTTT.